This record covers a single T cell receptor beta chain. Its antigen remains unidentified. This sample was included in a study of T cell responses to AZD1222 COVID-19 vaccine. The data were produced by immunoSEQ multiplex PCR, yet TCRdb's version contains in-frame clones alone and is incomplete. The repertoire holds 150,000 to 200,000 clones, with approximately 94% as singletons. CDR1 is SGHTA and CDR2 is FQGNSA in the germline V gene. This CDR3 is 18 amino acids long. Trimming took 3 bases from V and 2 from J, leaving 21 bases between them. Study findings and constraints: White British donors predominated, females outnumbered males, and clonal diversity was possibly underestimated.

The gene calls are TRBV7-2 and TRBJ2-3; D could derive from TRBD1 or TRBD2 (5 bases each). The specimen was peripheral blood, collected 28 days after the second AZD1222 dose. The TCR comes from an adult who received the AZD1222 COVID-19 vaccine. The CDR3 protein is CASSLGVGWGPDTDTQYF. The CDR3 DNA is TGTGCCAGCAGCTTGGGGGTGGGTTGGGGACCCGACACAGATACGCAGTATTTT.